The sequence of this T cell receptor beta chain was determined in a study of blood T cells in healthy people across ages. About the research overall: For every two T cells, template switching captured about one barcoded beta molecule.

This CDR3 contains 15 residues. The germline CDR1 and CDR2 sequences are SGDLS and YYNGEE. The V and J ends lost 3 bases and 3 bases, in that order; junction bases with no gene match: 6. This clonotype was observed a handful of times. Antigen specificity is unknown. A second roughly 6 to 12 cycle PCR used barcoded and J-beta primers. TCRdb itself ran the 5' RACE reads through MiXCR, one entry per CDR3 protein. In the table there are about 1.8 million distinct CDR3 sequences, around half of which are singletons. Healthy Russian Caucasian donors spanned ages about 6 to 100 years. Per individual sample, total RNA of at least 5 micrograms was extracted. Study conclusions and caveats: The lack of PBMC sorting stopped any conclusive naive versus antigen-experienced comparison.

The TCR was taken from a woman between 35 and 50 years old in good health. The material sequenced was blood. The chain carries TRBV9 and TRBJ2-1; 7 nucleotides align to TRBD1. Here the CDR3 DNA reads TGTGCCAGCAGCGGACAGGGTGGGGTCTACAATGAGCAGTTCTTC. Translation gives CASSGQGGVYNEQFF.